This T cell receptor beta chain was sequenced for a study of vaccination and CD4 T cells after COVID-19. Background on the study: At a median around 70 days (range 14 to 241) after dose two, post-vaccine samples were obtained. Notes on the study in general: It was observed that, in convalescent patients, a median around 87% of reactive clones arose only post-vaccination. Spike mono-reactive clones accounted for 304 of the 307 vaccine-specific clones found in convalescent patients.

TCRdb re-derived calls from the PCR reads in MiXCR, one entry per CDR3 protein. The profile covers about 18,000 distinct CDR3 sequences, with 60% to 80% appearing a single time and 0.85% to 1.3% taken by the ten largest. Germline trimming cut 5 bases from V and 6 bases from J; bases unmatched to any gene: 11. Germline V gives CDR1 MNHEY, CDR2 SMNVEV (reference sequence). The CDR3 is 16 amino acids. Points on this clonotype: Its specificity is not known.

The input for sequencing was CD4+ T cells from blood, taken before SARS-CoV-2 vaccination. V and J are TRBV27 and TRBJ2-2, with TRBD2 identical over 8 bases. The sequence was obtained from a human donor who had recovered from COVID-19. Here the CDR3 DNA reads TGTGCCAGCAGTGAGCGTGGAGCGGGAGTGGCCGGGGAGCTGTTTTTT. Amino acid sequence: CASSERGAGVAGELFF.